Here is one TCR beta chain with its context. Only in-frame clones appear in the TCRdb table, and some are missing; sequencing was by immunoSEQ multiplex PCR. The table shows approximately 290,000 clones, with approximately 89% occurring only once. Germline V gives CDR1 SGHRS, CDR2 YFSETQ. The CDR3 has 15 residues. Trimming took 4 bases from V and 2 from J, leaving 12 bases between them. The sample is drawn from a study of blood T cell repertoires in COVID-19. The sequence was obtained from a woman aged 25 to 39 with COVID-19, enrolled during active disease. The chain uses TRBV5-1 and TRBJ2-2, with a weak D call TRBD2 (5 bases). The sequenced material came from peripheral blood. CDR3 in amino acids: CASSVGLLNTGELFF. In DNA, the CDR3 is TGCGCCAGCAGCGTCGGACTCCTAAACACCGGGGAGCTGTTTTTT.